This TCR beta chain emerged from a study of blood T cells in healthy people across ages. The overall study: With template switching, about one barcoded beta molecule was captured per two T cells.

It was with a sample-barcoded 5' primer and a J-beta primer mix that a second PCR of roughly 7 to 12 cycles was run. Every sample returned 2.5 million or more CDR3-containing paired-end reads. One entry per CDR3 protein, called by TCRdb with MiXCR from the 5' RACE reads. The sample records approximately 850,000 distinct CDR3 sequences, around 43% being singletons. General study findings and limits: Both higher diversity and more naive CD4+ cells marked long-lived donors when set against aged donors. Higher naive T cell percentage went strongly together with higher TCR beta diversity.

As regards this clonotype: Its antigen is not known. A read error may account for a junction end that differs from germline.

This CDR3 comprises 15 residues. Per the germline V gene, CDR1 is MNHEY and CDR2 is SMNVEV (reference sequence). The receptor comes from a man aged 60 to 75 in good health. The chain combines TRBV27 with TRBJ2-1; tentatively, D is TRBD1 (6 bases). The sample consisted of blood. The CDR3 DNA sequence: TGTACCAGCAGTCCACAGGGTTTTAGCTACAATGAGCAGTTCTTC. Residues: CTSSPQGFSYNEQFF.